The sequence of this T cell receptor beta chain was determined in a study of shared clonotypes between healthy human individuals. Study-wide context: The cohort comprised a couple of women and a few men. Their ages spanned 18 to 49 years. Broader study findings: It was observed that approximately 5% of naive CD4 clonotypes were shared across several donors. Non-shared clonotypes had lower generation probabilities than clonotypes shared by all four sorted-subset donors.

Sequenced by immunoSEQ multiplex PCR; TCRdb stores in-frame clones only, minus some. The data show 1.6 million or so clones, 96% seen once. To note about this clone: Its antigen is currently unknown.

The sample taken for sequencing was naive CD4+ T cells sorted from blood. As for subset: CD45RA+ positively selected. The clonotype was recovered from a man aged 30 to 45 in good health.

CDR3 sequence: CATSRDRDRGETQYF. The CDR3 DNA reads TGTGCCACCAGCAGAGACCGGGACAGGGGAGAGACCCAGTACTTC. The gene calls are TRBV15 and TRBJ2-5; 10 bases map to TRBD1. The junction had 2 bases not matched to a gene; V was cut back by 0 bases and J by 4 bases. The CDR3 extends over 15 amino acids. Germline V gene data show CDR1 as LNHNV and CDR2 as YYDKDF (reference sequence).